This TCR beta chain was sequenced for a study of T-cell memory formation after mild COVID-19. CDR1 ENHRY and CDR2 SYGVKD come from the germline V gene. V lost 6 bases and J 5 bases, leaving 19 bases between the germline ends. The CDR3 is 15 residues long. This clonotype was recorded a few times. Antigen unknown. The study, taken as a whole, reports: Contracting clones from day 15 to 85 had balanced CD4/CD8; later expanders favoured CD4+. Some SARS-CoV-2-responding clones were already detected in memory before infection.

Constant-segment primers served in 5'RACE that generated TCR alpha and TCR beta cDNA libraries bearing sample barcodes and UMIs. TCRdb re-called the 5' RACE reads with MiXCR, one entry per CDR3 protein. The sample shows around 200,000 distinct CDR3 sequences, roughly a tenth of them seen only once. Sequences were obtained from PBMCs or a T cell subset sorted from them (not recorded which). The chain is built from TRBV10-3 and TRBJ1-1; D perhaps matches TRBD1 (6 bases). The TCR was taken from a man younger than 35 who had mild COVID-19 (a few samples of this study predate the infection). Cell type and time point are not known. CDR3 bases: TGTGCCATCAGAAACACCTTAACAGGGCGGACTGAAGCTTTCTTT. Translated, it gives CAIRNTLTGRTEAFF.